This T cell receptor beta chain was sequenced in a study of cytomegalovirus exposure and HLA in healthy donors. With 60 Vbeta and 13 Jbeta primers, the PCR was carried out. Only in-frame clones appear in the TCRdb table, and some are missing; sequencing was by immunoSEQ multiplex PCR. The listing records around 100,000 clones. Germline V gives CDR1 MNHNS, CDR2 SASEGT. The CDR3 is 16 amino acids. The junction had 7 bases not matched to a gene; V was cut back by 4 bases and J by 1 base. The source is a young man in good health and CMV-seronegative. The J gene is TRBJ1-1, the V gene TRBV6-1; 9 bases fit TRBD1. What was sequenced was PBMCs. In DNA form, the CDR3 reads TGTGCCAGCAGTGGGGACAGGGCAGAGAGGAACACTGAAGCTTTCTTT. Amino acid sequence: CASSGDRAERNTEAFF.